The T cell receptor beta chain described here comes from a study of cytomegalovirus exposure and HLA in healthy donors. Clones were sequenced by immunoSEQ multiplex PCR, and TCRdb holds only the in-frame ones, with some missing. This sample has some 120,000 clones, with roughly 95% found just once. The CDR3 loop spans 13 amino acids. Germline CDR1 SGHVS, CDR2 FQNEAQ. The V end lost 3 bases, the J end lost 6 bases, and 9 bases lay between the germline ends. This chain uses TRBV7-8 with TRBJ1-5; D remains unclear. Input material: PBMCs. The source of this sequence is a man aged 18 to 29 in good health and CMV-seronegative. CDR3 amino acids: CASSFGEGQPQHF. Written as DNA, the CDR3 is TGTGCCAGCAGCTTCGGGGAAGGTCAGCCCCAGCATTTT. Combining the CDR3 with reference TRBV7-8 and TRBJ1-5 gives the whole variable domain GAGVSQSPRYKVAKRGQDVALRCDPISGHVSLFWYQQALGQGPEFLTYFQNEAQLDKSGLPSDRFFAERPEGSVSTLKIQRTQQEDSAVYLCASSFGEGQPQHFGDGTRLSIL.